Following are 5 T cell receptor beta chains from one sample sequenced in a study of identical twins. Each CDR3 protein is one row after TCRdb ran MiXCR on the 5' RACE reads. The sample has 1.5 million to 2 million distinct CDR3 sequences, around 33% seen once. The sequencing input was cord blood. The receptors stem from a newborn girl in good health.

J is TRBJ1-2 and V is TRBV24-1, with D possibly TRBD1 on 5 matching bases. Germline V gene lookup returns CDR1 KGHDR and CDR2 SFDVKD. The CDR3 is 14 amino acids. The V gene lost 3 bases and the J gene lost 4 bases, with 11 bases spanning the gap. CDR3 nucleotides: TGTGCCACCAGTGATCCCCGACAGACCTATGGCTACACCTTC. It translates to CATSDPRQTYGYTF.

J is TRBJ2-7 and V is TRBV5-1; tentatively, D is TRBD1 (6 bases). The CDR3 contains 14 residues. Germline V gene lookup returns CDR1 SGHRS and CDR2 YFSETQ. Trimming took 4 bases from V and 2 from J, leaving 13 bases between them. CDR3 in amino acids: CASSTRDTAYEQYF. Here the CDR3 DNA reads TGCGCCAGCAGCACCCGGGACACCGCCTACGAGCAGTACTTC.

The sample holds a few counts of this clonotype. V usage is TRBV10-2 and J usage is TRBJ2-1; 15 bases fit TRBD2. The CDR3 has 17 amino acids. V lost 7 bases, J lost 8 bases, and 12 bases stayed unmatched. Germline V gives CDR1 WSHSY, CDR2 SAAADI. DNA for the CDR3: TGCGCCAGCACCTCCGCGGGACTAGCGGGAGGTCAGGATGAGCAGTTCTTC. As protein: CASTSAGLAGGQDEQFF.

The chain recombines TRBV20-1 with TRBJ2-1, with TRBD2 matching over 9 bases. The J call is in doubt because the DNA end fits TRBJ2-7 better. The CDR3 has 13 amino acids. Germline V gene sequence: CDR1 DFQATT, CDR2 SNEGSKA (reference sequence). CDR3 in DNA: TGCAGTGCTAGTACTAGCGGGTACAATGAGCAGTACTTC. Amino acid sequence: CSASTSGYNEQYF.

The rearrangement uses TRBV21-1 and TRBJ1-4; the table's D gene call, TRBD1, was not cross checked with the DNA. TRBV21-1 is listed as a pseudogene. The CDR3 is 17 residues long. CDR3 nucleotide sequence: TGTGCCAGCAGCGCGCGACCCGGACAGGCTGGAAGAGAAAAACTGTTTTTT. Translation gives CASSARPGQAGREKLFF.